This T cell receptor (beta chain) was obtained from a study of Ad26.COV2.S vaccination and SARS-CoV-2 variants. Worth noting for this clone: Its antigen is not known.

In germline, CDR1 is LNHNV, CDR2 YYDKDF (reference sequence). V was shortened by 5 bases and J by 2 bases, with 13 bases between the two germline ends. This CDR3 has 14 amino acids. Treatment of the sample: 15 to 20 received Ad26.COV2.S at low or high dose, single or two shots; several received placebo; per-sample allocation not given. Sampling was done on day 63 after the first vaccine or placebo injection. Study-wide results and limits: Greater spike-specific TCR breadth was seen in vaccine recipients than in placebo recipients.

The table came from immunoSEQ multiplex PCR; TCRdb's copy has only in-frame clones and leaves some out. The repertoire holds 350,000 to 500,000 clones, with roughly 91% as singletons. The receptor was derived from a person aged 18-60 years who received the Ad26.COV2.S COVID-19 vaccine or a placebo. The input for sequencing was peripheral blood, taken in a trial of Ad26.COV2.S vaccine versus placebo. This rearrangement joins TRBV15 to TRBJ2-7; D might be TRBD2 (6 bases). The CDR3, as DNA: TGTGCCACCAGCGGCGGGACTCCCGCCTACGAGCAGTACTTC. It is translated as CATSGGTPAYEQYF.